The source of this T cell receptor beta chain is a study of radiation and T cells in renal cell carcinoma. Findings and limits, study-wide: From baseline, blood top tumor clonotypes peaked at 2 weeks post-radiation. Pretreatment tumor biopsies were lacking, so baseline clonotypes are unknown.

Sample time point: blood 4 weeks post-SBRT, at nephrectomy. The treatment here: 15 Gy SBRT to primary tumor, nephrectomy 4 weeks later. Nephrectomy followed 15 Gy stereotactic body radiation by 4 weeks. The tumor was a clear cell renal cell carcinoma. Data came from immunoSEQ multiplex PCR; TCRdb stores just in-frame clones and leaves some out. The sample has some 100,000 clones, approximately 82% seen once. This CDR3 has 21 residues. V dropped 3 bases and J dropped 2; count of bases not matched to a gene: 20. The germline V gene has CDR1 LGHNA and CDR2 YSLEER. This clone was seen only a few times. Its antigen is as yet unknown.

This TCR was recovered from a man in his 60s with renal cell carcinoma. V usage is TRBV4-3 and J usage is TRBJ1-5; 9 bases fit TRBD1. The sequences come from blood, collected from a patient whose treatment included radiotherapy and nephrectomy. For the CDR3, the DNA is TGCGCCAGCAGCCAGTCCCCCCCCGTCTCCAGTTGGGACAGGGGCAATCAGCCCCAGCATTTT. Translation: CASSQSPPVSSWDRGNQPQHF.